This TCR beta chain stems from a study of blood T cell repertoires in COVID-19 (dated by TCRdb to the early 2020s). Notes on the research overall: Collaborator samples came from the United States, Italy and Spain and covered acute and convalescent phases of COVID-19. The dataset comprised deeply sampled blood TCRbeta repertoires from subjects exposed to, actively infected with, or recovered from COVID-19. The repertoires were released in a freely available public database intended as a resource for research on the immune response to SARS-CoV-2. Samples came from the ongoing ImmuneRACE study (first 160 participants) plus 1,254 subjects from 6 global collaborators. The material from the prospective study consisted of cDNA or gDNA derived from T cells, B-cell-depleted T cells, or PBMCs. Sample metadata almost always included a de-identified subject ID, COVID-19 status, age in years and sex. Where available, HLA class I and class II types were obtained from metadata supplied by the sample provider rather than from assay-based typing. General findings and caveats noted by the study authors: Clinical and demographic metadata were provided uncurated, with the amount varying by source and participant.

Collaborating institutions collected whole blood in K2EDTA tubes following their own protocols. Collaborator samples were shipped for TCRbeta analysis as frozen whole blood, isolated PBMCs, or DNA extracted from either sample type. TCRbeta CDR3 regions were amplified from genomic DNA by means of the immunoSEQ Assay, a bias-controlled multiplex PCR. Per the original workflow: The number of nucleated cells in each sample was estimated by amplification of reference gene primers within the assay. To quantify the absolute abundance of each unique TCRbeta CDR3 rearrangement, sequence reads were collapsed and filtered. Productive Simpson clonality was computed per sample as the square root of Simpson's diversity index over productive rearrangements. In its TCRdb copy, this immuneACCESS table keeps in-frame sequences only and misses some clones. Where compared with another copy, unresolved V genes explain less than half of these, and the others have no known cause. The V and J calls and clone size are taken from that table; D and trimming were inferred from the DNA. The sample yields some 200,000 clones; approximately 80% were counted once. The top ten clonotypes cover about 9% of the sample.

The CDR3 runs 14 amino acids, cysteine and phenylalanine included. The DNA shown is the 42-base CDR3, in frame from base 1. CDR1 SGHRS and CDR2 YFSETQ are derived from the germline V gene. V has 4 bases trimmed and J has 4 bases trimmed; junction bases matching no gene number 7. Of note for this clone: Its antigen is not yet known. The input lacks base qualities; no much larger clone sits a single base away.

The chain uses TRBV5-1 and TRBJ1-2, with TRBD1 identical over 7 junction bases. This receptor was obtained from a woman in her forties or fifties with active or convalescent COVID-19. Sequences were obtained from peripheral blood. The nucleotides read TGCGCCAGCAGCCCCGGGACAGCGACCTATGGCTACACCTTC. This sequence encodes CASSPGTATYGYTF.